The TCR beta chain described here comes from a study of T cell changes during pregnancy in multiple sclerosis. The data were produced by immunoSEQ multiplex PCR, yet TCRdb's version contains in-frame clones alone and is incomplete. The sample shows approximately 43,000 clones, roughly 91% of them seen only once. Here the sequenced sample was CD8+ T cells from peripheral blood mononuclear cells, taken in the first trimester of pregnancy. The sequence derives from a female donor with multiple sclerosis, enrolled in a pregnancy study.

The CDR3 loop is CASSQDTDSYEQYF. CDR3 DNA: TGCGCCAGCAGCCAAGATACAGACTCCTACGAGCAGTACTTC. The chain recombines TRBV4-3 with TRBJ2-7; the D is unclear. The V end was cut by 0 bases, the J end by 0 bases, with 6 bases between. CDR1 is LGHNA and CDR2 is YSLEER in the germline V gene. CDR3 length equals 14 residues.